The following is a TCR beta chain sequence with its context. Profiled with immunoSEQ multiplex PCR; TCRdb holds only in-frame clones, not every one. This table has about 58,000 clones, roughly 89% appearing once. This entry comes from a study of identifying expanded T cells in peripheral blood. V was clipped by 3 bases and J by 7 bases, with 19 bases between them. This CDR3 region has 17 residues. CDR1 is SNHLY and CDR2 is FYNNEI in the germline V gene. Specimen: blood. J is TRBJ1-6 and V is TRBV2; D is possibly TRBD1 (5 bases). This sequence originates from a person aged 18 to 70 in good health. In DNA form, the CDR3 reads TGTGCCAGCAGTGATTTGGAGGGGTTTTTGGGAAATTCACCCCTCCACTTT. The encoded protein is CASSDLEGFLGNSPLHF. Drawing the rest from reference TRBV2 and TRBJ1-6, the complete variable domain is EPEVTQTPSHQVTQMGQEVILRCVPISNHLYFYWYRQILGQKVEFLVSFYNNEISEKSEIFDDQFSVERPDGSNFTLKIRSTKLEDSAMYFCASSDLEGFLGNSPLHFGNGTRLTVT.